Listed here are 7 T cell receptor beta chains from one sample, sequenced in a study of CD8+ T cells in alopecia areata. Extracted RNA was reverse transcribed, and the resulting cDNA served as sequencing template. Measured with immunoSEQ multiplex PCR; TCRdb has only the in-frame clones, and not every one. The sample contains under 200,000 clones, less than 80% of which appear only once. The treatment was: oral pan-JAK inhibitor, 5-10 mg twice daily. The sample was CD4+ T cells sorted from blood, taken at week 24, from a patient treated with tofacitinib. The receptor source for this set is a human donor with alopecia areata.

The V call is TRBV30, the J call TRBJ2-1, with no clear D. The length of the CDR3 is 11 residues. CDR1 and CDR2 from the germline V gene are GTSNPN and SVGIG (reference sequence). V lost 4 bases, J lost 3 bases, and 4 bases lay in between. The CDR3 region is CAWTDYNEQFF. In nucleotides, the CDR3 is TGTGCCTGGACCGACTACAATGAGCAGTTCTTC.

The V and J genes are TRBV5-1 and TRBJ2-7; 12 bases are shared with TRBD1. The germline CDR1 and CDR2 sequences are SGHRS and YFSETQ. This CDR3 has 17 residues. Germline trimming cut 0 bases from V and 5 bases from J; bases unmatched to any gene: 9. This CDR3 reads CASSLEGTGGLWHEQYF. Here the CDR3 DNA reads TGCGCCAGCAGCTTGGAAGGGACAGGGGGCCTTTGGCACGAGCAGTACTTC.

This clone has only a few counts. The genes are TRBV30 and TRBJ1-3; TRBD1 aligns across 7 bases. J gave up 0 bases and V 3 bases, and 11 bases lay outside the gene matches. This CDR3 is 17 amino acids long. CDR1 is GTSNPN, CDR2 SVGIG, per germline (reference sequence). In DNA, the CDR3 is TGTGCCTGGAGCCGACAGGGCCGTCCGGGCTCTGGAAACACCATATATTTT. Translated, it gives CAWSRQGRPGSGNTIYF.

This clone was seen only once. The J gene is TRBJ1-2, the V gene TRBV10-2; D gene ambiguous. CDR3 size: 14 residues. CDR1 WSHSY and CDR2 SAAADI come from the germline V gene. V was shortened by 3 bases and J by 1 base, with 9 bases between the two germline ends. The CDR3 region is CASSDAAVNYGYTF. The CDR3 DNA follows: TGCGCCAGCAGTGACGCAGCGGTTAACTATGGCTACACCTTC.

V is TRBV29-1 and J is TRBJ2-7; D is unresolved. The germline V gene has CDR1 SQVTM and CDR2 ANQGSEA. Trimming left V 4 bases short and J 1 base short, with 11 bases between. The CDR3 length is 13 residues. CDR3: CSVVVGSSYEQYF. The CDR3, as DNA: TGCAGCGTTGTAGTAGGGTCGTCCTACGAGCAGTACTTC.

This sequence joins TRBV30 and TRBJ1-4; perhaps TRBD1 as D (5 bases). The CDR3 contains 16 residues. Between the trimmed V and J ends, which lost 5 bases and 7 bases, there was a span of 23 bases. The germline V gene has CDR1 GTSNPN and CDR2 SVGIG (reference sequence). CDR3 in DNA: TGTGCCTGGGCCGGCGAAACAGGTTACTACGGTGAAAAACTGTTTTTT. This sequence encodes CAWAGETGYYGEKLFF.

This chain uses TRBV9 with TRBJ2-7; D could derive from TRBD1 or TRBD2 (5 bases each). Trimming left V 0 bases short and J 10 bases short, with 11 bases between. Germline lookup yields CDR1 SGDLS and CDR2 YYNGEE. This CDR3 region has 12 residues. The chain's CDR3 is CASSVERGPQYF. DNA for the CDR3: TGTGCCAGCAGCGTAGAGAGGGGTCCCCAGTACTTC.